This TCR beta chain was captured in a study of human T cells and chemical hapten exposure. Study context: Patients, predominantly female, presented with alopecia areata, totalis or universalis.

TCRdb passed the RACE reads through MiXCR, listing each CDR3 protein once. Among around 100,000 distinct CDR3 sequences listed, 9.5% to 11% were seen once. Study observations and caveats: Among TCRs, those above 1 in 1000 frequency were unaffected by DPC sensitization.

This clonotype has a count of ten or more. What it binds is not known. Time point noted: patch test 1, 2 weeks after DPC sensitization. Treatment specified: therapeutic diphenylcyclopropenone sensitization with weekly scalp DPC. The source was whole blood, collected in connection with sensitization to the hapten diphenylcyclopropenone (DPC). The TCR sequence derives from a woman in her thirties or forties with alopecia areata. Some clones in this sample may be carry-over from other donors' samples.

CDR3 amino acids: CASSFPKSRGKSTDTQYF. The CDR3 DNA is TGTGCCAGCAGTTTCCCCAAGTCTCGAGGGAAGAGCACAGATACGCAGTATTTT. The chain has TRBV28 and TRBJ2-3; TRBD2 is a possible D gene (5 bases). This CDR3 is 18 amino acids long. CDR1 is MDHEN, CDR2 SYDVKM, per germline. V was clipped by 3 bases and J by 0 bases, with 19 bases between them.